This is a list of T cell receptor beta chains from one sample in a study of shared clonotypes between healthy human individuals. Sequenced by immunoSEQ multiplex PCR; TCRdb stores in-frame clones only, minus some. The sample has about 92,000 clones, around 68% seen once. The specimen was memory CD8+ T cells sorted from blood. The receptors derive from a man younger than 40 in good health. CDR3s leave out the opening cysteine and the closing phenylalanine or tryptophan.

V,J,CDR3
TRBV12-5,TRBJ2-1,ASGSQAQGMKF
TRBV28,TRBJ2-4,ASGGVSPAKNIQY
TRBV9,TRBJ2-5,ASSVETGMETQY
TRBV7-6,TRBJ2-7,ASSRGHPRFYEQY
TRBV7-8,TRBJ1-5,ASSPTPLRQGNQPQH
TRBV11-2,TRBJ2-5,ASSLEQNYQTQY
TRBV2,TRBJ1-1,ASSGSPRTEAF
TRBV6-1,TRBJ2-6,ASSGGHSGANVLT
TRBV11-2,TRBJ2-2,ASSLVRGGELF
TRBV27,TRBJ1-5,ASSSLPRWGGQPQH
TRBV5-8,TRBJ2-1,ASSPTSGRWNEQF